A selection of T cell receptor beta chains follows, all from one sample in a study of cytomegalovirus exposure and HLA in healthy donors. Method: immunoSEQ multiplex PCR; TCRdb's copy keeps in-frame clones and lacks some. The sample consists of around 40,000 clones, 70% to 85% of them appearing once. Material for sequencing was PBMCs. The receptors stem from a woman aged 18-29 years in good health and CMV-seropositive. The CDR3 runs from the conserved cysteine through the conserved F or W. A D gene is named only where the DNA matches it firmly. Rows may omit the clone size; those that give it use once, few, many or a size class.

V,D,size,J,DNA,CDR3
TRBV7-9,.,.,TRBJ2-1,TGTGCCAGCAGCTTGGACAGCTACAATGAGCAGTTCTTC,CASSLDSYNEQFF
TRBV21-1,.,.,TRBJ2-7,TGTGCCAGCAGCACGACAGGGAGTCTCTACGAGCAGTACTTC,CASSTTGSLYEQYF
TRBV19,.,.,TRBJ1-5,TGTGCCAGTAGTATCCCCCGGGTGGGGGGGGATCAGCCCCAGCATTTT,CASSIPRVGGDQPQHF
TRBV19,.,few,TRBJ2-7,TGTGCCAGTAGCCCAGGACAGCTCTACGAGCAGTACTTC,CASSPGQLYEQYF
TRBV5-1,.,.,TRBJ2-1,TGCGCCAGCAGCTTGGATGGGGGGGGGCACTACAATGAGCAGTTCTTC,CASSLDGGGHYNEQFF
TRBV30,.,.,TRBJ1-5,TGTGCCTGGAGTGTGGGCGGGGACAATCAGCCCCAGCATTTT,CAWSVGGDNQPQHF
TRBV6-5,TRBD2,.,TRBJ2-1,TGTGCCAGCAGGCCCCGGGACTACTCCTACAATGAGCAGTTCTTC,CASRPRDYSYNEQFF
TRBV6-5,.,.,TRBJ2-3,TGTGCCAGCAAGGGGGAAACAGATACGCAGTATTTT,CASKGETDTQYF
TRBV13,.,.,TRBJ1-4,TGTGCCAGCAGCTTAGGCCAACAGGGTAATGAAAAACTGTTTTTT,CASSLGQQGNEKLFF
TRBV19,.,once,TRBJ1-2,TGTGCCAGTAGTACCCGGTGGGGGGGCGCAGATGGCTACACCTTC,CASSTRWGGADGYTF
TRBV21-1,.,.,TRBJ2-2,TGTGCCAGCAGCAAAGCTCGAGCCGGGGAGCTGTTTTTT,CASSKARAGELFF
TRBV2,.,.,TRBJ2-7,TGTGCCAGCAGTGTTGGCCAGGCGACCTACGAGCAGTACTTC,CASSVGQATYEQYF
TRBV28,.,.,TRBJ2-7,TGTGCCAGCAGTTCCCTTCGGAGGCGAGAGCAGTACTTC,CASSSLRRREQYF
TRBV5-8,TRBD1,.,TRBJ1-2,TGTGCCAGCAGCCCGCAGGGACAGCGGCTCCTCTATGGCTACACCTTC,CASSPQGQRLLYGYTF
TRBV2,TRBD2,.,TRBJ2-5,TGTGCCAGCAGTGAGATGGGCTCTAGCGGGAGTTGGGAGACCCAGTACTTC,CASSEMGSSGSWETQYF
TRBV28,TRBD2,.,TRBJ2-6,TGTGCCAGCAGTTTCGCGGGAGTCCCCGGGGCCAACGTCCTGACTTTC,CASSFAGVPGANVLTF
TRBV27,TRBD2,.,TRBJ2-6,TGTGCCAGCAGTTTAAGACTAGCGGGCGAAGGCTCTGGGGCCAACGTCCTGACTTTC,CASSLRLAGEGSGANVLTF
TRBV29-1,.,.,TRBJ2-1,TGCAGCGTTGATGCGTCCCTCGAATTAAACAATGAGCAGTTCTTC,CSVDASLELNNEQFF
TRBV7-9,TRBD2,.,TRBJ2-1,TGTGCCAGCAGCCCCCTACTAGCGGGAGAATACAATGAGCAGTTCTTC,CASSPLLAGEYNEQFF
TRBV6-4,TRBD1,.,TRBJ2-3,TGTGCCAGCAGTCCCGGGACAGGGGGCCCAGATACGCAGTATTTT,CASSPGTGGPDTQYF
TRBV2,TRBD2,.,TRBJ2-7,TGTGCCAGCAGTGAGAGGAGACTAGCATTCCGGAGCGAGCAGTACTTC,CASSERRLAFRSEQYF
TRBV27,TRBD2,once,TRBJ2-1,TGTGCCAGCAGTTTATCCGAGCGGGGGAGGTTTCATGAGCAGTTCTTC,CASSLSERGRFHEQFF
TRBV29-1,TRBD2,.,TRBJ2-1,TGCAGCGTTGAGGGACCGGGACTAGCGGGGCCCTACAATGAGCAGTTCTTC,CSVEGPGLAGPYNEQFF
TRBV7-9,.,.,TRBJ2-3,TGTGCCAGCAGCTACAAGGGGGGGACCGGGGATACGCAGTATTTT,CASSYKGGTGDTQYF
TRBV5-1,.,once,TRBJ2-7,TGCGCCAGCAGTCTTTCTGACTTTCGAGACTACGAGCAGTACTTC,CASSLSDFRDYEQYF
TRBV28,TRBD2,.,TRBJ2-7,TGTGCCAGCAGCTCCGGGACTAGCCCCTACGAGCAGTACTTC,CASSSGTSPYEQYF
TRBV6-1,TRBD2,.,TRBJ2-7,TGTGCCAGCAGCCCAACTAGCGGGAGCGCCTACGAGCAGTACTTC,CASSPTSGSAYEQYF
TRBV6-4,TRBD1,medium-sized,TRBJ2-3,TGTGCCAGCGGGACAGGGGGCACAAGCACAGATACGCAGTATTTT,CASGTGGTSTDTQYF
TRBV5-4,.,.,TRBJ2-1,TGTGCCAGCAGCTTCACGGGAGCATCGCACAATGAGCAGTTCTTC,CASSFTGASHNEQFF
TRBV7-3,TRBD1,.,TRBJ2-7,TGTGCCAGCAGGGGACAGGGGGCGATTTCATACGAGCAGTACTTC,CASRGQGAISYEQYF
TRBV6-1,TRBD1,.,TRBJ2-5,TGTGCCAGCAACTCCCCCCCCAGGGGGCAAGAGACCCAGTACTTC,CASNSPPRGQETQYF
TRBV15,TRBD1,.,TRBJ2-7,TGTGCCACCAGCAGAGATAAGCGGAATTATGCAGGGGGCTATTACGAGCAGTACTTC,CATSRDKRNYAGGYYEQYF